This is a list of T cell receptor beta chains from one sample in a study of blood T cell repertoires in COVID-19. Clones were read by immunoSEQ multiplex PCR, and TCRdb kept only the in-frame ones, dropping some. The data hold about 310,000 clones, with over 85% observed a single time. What was sequenced was PBMCs or T cells enriched from blood (not recorded which). The receptors stem from a woman in her twenties or thirties who had recovered from COVID-19. Each CDR3 is given with its conserved first and last residue. The D gene is left open where the match is weak. The size field is filled for only some rows; it gives once, few, many or a size class.

v_call,j_call,clone_size,d_call,cdr3_nt,cdr3_aa
TRBV12-3/TRBV12-4,TRBJ2-7,.,.,TGTGCCAGCAGTTTAAGCCTGTCCTACGAGCAGTACTTC,CASSLSLSYEQYF
TRBV19,TRBJ2-5,.,.,TGTGCCAGTAGTCTTAACGGTGAGACCCAGTACTTC,CASSLNGETQYF
TRBV18,TRBJ1-2,.,.,TGTGCCAGCTCACCACCGGGCGGTAGCGAGAGTGGCTACACCTTC,CASSPPGGSESGYTF
TRBV29-1,TRBJ1-4,once,TRBD1,TGCAGCGTAGCGACAGGGACAAATGAAAAACTGTTTTTT,CSVATGTNEKLFF
TRBV6-2/TRBV6-3,TRBJ1-1,.,TRBD1,TGTGCCAGCAGTTACCCCTTTTACAGGGGGCAGGGAACTGAAGCTTTCTTT,CASSYPFYRGQGTEAFF
TRBV4-1,TRBJ2-3,.,TRBD2,TGCGCCAGCAGCCCGGGACTAGCGCCTAGCCCAGATACGCAGTATTTT,CASSPGLAPSPDTQYF
TRBV4-2,TRBJ1-1,.,TRBD1,TGTGCCAGCAGCCTACTCGGGACAGCGAACACTGAAGCTTTCTTT,CASSLLGTANTEAFF
TRBV30,TRBJ1-2,.,.,TGTGCCTGGACCGTGCCCGGGGCTAACTATGGCTACACCTTC,CAWTVPGANYGYTF
TRBV28,TRBJ1-5,.,.,TGTGCCAGCAGTTTATCAGGGTATCAGCCCCAGCATTTT,CASSLSGYQPQHF
TRBV6-6,TRBJ2-1,.,.,TGTGCCAGCAGTGACATGGCGGGACGGCAGTTCTTC,CASSDMAGRQFF
TRBV14,TRBJ1-1,.,.,TGTGCCAGCAGCCAAGTCCCGGGGTACACTGAAGCTTTCTTT,CASSQVPGYTEAFF
TRBV19,TRBJ1-2,.,.,TGTGCCAGTAACCCCGGCAGGGTCTATGGCTACACCTTC,CASNPGRVYGYTF
TRBV5-1,TRBJ1-4,.,TRBD1,TGCGCCAGCAGCTTGGTCGCTGGGACAGGGGTTGAAAAACTGTTTTTT,CASSLVAGTGVEKLFF
TRBV5-1,TRBJ2-3,.,.,TGCGCCAGTGCTGCTGGAACAGAAAGCACAGATACGCAGTATTTT,CASAAGTESTDTQYF
TRBV27,TRBJ1-2,.,TRBD1,TGTGCCAGCAGTTTACGGACAGGGAGATATGGCTACACCTTC,CASSLRTGRYGYTF
TRBV4-1,TRBJ1-3,.,.,TGCGCCAGCAGCCAGCCCCGCGGGGGTTCTGGAAACACCATATATTTT,CASSQPRGGSGNTIYF
TRBV6-5,TRBJ1-2,.,TRBD1,TGTGCCAGCAGTCCCCGGCAGGGGGACTATGGCTACACCTTC,CASSPRQGDYGYTF
TRBV7-3,TRBJ2-1,few,.,TGTGCCAGCAGCTTATCAGGGTATGGCAATGAGCAGTTCTTC,CASSLSGYGNEQFF
TRBV25-1,TRBJ2-3,once,.,TGTGCCAGCAGTGAATTCATGGGGGAGGAGGATACGCAGTATTTT,CASSEFMGEEDTQYF
TRBV15,TRBJ1-4,few,.,TGTGCCACCAGCAGAGATTTAGGGGGAACTAATGAAAAACTGTTTTTT,CATSRDLGGTNEKLFF
TRBV19,TRBJ1-4,once,.,TGTGCCAGCCAGCCGCGGACAACTAATGAAAAACTGTTTTTT,CASQPRTTNEKLFF
TRBV6-2/TRBV6-3,TRBJ2-5,.,.,TGTGCCAGCAGTTACGAAGACTACTTACAAGAGACCCAGTACTTC,CASSYEDYLQETQYF
TRBV2,TRBJ1-4,.,.,TGTGCCAGCAGTGACCCCAGGCTTAATGAAAAACTGTTTTTT,CASSDPRLNEKLFF
TRBV10-3,TRBJ2-2,few,TRBD2,TGTGCCACCCAACTAGCGGTATACACCGGGGAGCTGTTTTTT,CATQLAVYTGELFF
TRBV28,TRBJ2-5,.,TRBD1,TGTGCCAGCAGTTTATGGGGGTCACAGGGGGAGACCCAGTACTTC,CASSLWGSQGETQYF
TRBV12-3/TRBV12-4,TRBJ2-7,.,.,TGTGCCAGCAGGCAGACAGTCCCCTACGAGCAGTACTTC,CASRQTVPYEQYF
TRBV7-8,TRBJ2-7,.,TRBD2,TGTGCCAGCAGCTTAGATGGAGCTAGCGGGAGAACAGTGCAGTACTTC,CASSLDGASGRTVQYF
TRBV5-1,TRBJ1-4,.,.,TGCGCCAGCAGCACCCAGGGGTCGAAAGGTGAAAAACTGTTTTTT,CASSTQGSKGEKLFF
TRBV7-9,TRBJ2-3,.,TRBD2,TGTGCCAGCAGCTTAGCTTACGCTAGCGGGAGGGCCAAAGATACGCAGTATTTT,CASSLAYASGRAKDTQYF
TRBV19,TRBJ2-5,.,TRBD2,TGTGCCAGTAGTACCCCCGGGACTAGCGGGAGACAGTACTTC,CASSTPGTSGRQYF
TRBV9,TRBJ2-7,.,.,TGTGCCAGCAGCGTAAGTGGCGGAGGAGGGTCTCTCGAGCAGTACTTC,CASSVSGGGGSLEQYF
TRBV19,TRBJ2-4,.,.,TGTGCCAGTAGTTTTCTCGCCTTACATGTTCTAGCCAAAAACATTCAGTACTTC,CASSFLALHVLAKNIQYF
TRBV10-2,TRBJ1-2,.,TRBD1,TGCGCCAGCAGTGAGAGGACAGGGTTTCTGTATGGCTACACCTTC,CASSERTGFLYGYTF
TRBV6-2/TRBV6-3,TRBJ2-5,.,.,TGTGCCAGCAGTTTGTACGGGGATGAGGAGACCCAGTACTTC,CASSLYGDEETQYF
TRBV6-5,TRBJ1-2,.,.,TGTGCCAGCAGTTCCACCCAACCGGGACACCTCTATGGCTACACCTTC,CASSSTQPGHLYGYTF
TRBV14,TRBJ1-4,.,.,TGTGCCAGCAGCCAAGATGCGGGGGCAACTAATGAAAAACTGTTTTTT,CASSQDAGATNEKLFF
TRBV5-1,TRBJ1-1,.,TRBD1,TGCGCCAGCAGCTTGGGAGGGGGCGGTTTCACTGAAGCTTTCTTT,CASSLGGGGFTEAFF
TRBV30,TRBJ2-7,.,.,TGTGCCTGGAGTGTACTAGAAGGGTGGGACGAGCAGTACTTC,CAWSVLEGWDEQYF
TRBV6-6,TRBJ2-5,.,TRBD2,TGTGCCAGCAGTAGGGGGACTAGCGAGCAAGAGACCCAGTACTTC,CASSRGTSEQETQYF
TRBV6-5,TRBJ2-1,.,TRBD2,TGTGCCAGCACCAGCGGGAGTATTAATGAGCAGTTCTTC,CASTSGSINEQFF
TRBV6-5,TRBJ1-1,.,.,TGTGCCAGCAGTTACTCGTCCGTACTGCACGTGGTTGAAGCTTTCTTT,CASSYSSVLHVVEAFF
TRBV10-1,TRBJ1-3,once,.,TGCGCCAGCAGTGCGCATACAGGATTTGGAAACACCATATATTTT,CASSAHTGFGNTIYF
TRBV28,TRBJ1-1,.,.,TGTGCCGCCAGAACACAAAAACAGGGTGGGGAAGCTTTCTTT,CAARTQKQGGEAFF